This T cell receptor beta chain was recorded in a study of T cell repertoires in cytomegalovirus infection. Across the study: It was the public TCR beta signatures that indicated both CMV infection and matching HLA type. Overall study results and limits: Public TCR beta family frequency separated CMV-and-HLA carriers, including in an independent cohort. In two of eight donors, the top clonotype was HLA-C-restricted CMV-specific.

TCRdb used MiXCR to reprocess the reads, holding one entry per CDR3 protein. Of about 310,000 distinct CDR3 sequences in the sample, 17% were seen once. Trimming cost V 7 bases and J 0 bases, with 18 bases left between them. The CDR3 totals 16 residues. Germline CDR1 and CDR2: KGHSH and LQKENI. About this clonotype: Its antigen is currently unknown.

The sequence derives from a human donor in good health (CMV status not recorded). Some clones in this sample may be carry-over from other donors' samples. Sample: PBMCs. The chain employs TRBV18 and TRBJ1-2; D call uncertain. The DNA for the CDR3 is TGTGCCAGCTATAGGCAGGCCGATGGGTCTAACTATGGCTACACCTTC. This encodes CASYRQADGSNYGYTF.